The source of this T cell receptor beta chain is a study of cytomegalovirus exposure and HLA in healthy donors. As for the study in general: Out of a few hundred genotyped donors, about 81% belonged to the Caucasian-associated ancestry cluster. Study conclusions and caveats: The authors confirmed in vitro that a few CMV-associated chains were specific for CMV antigens. When a later analysis compared HLA-associated TCR beta chains with equally common others, the HLA-associated chains turned out to be more clonally expanded and to have lower generation probabilities.

V dropped 5 bases and J dropped 4 bases, with 12 bases sitting between them. Germline CDR1 reads LNHDA; CDR2 reads SQIVND (reference sequence). CDR3 length: 14 residues. With respect to this clone: The antigen is unknown.

It was with 60 Vbeta and 13 Jbeta primers that the PCR ran. Method: immunoSEQ multiplex PCR; TCRdb's copy keeps in-frame clones and lacks some. Seen here are 160,000 or so clones, nearly 80% observed once, and the top ten hold just under 6.5%. Donors in the study were healthy people who gave bone marrow. The V and J genes are TRBV19 and TRBJ2-1; the D gene is possibly TRBD2 (6 bases). The sequence was collected from a man in his forties in good health and CMV-seropositive. The sample comprised PBMCs. The CDR3 is CASSLSSVYNEQFF. CDR3 coding DNA: TGTGCCAGTAGTTTGTCTAGCGTATACAATGAGCAGTTCTTC.